This passage covers 31 T cell receptor beta chains from one sample sequenced in a study of blood T cell repertoires in COVID-19. Using immunoSEQ multiplex PCR, the repertoire was profiled, and TCRdb retains in-frame clones only, with some absent. The sample records roughly 320,000 clones, over 85% being singletons. The specimen sequenced was peripheral blood. Receptor source: a woman under 40 with COVID-19, enrolled during active disease.

As regards this clone: Other DNA variants within this sample encode the same CDR3. The chain combines TRBV18 with TRBJ2-3; D unresolved. The V end was cut by 3 bases, the J end by 0 bases, with 7 bases between. This CDR3 comprises 14 residues. The V gene's germline CDR1 is KGHSH and CDR2 LQKENI. The CDR3 DNA is TGTGCCAGCTCACCTCGTTCTAGCACAGATACGCAGTATTTT. Protein sequence: CASSPRSSTDTQYF.

The chain joins TRBV27 to TRBJ2-3; D gene uncertain. V was pared by 6 bases and J by 1 base, with 8 bases between. CDR1 is MNHEY and CDR2 is SMNVEV in the germline V gene (reference sequence). The CDR3 sequence is 13 residues long. The CDR3: CASSLTRTDTQYF. CDR3 nucleotide sequence: TGTGCCAGCAGCCTGACTCGCACAGATACGCAGTATTTT.

The chain joins TRBV30 to TRBJ2-2, with D possibly TRBD2 on 6 matching bases. V dropped 5 bases and J dropped 2 bases, with 15 bases sitting between them. The CDR3 loop spans 15 amino acids. Germline CDR1 reads GTSNPN; CDR2 reads SVGIG (reference sequence). CDR3 sequence reads: CAWSEFGGNTGELFF. In DNA form, the CDR3 reads TGTGCCTGGTCTGAATTCGGGGGTAACACCGGGGAGCTGTTTTTT.

The rearrangement links TRBV4-2 to TRBJ1-1, with TRBD1 matching over 7 bases. CDR1 is LGHNA and CDR2 is YNFKEQ in the germline V gene. The ends lost 3 bases at V and 2 bases at J; junction bases unmatched: 6. The CDR3 loop spans 15 amino acids. The CDR3 protein is CASSHWTGANTEAFF. CDR3 DNA: TGTGCCAGCAGCCACTGGACAGGTGCTAACACTGAAGCTTTCTTT.

V is TRBV25-1 and J is TRBJ1-1; D uncertain. V lost 4 bases and J 0 bases, leaving 3 bases between the germline ends. From germline, CDR1 is MGHDK and CDR2 SYGVNS. The CDR3 extends over 12 amino acids. CDR3 in amino acids: CASSGVNTEAFF. The CDR3 DNA follows: TGTGCCAGCAGTGGAGTGAACACTGAAGCTTTCTTT.

The chain couples TRBV3-1 (or the pseudogene TRBV3-2) to TRBJ2-7; 9 nucleotides line up with TRBD2. In germline, CDR1 is LGHDT, CDR2 YNNKEL (reference sequence). The V gene end was trimmed by 4 bases and the J gene end by 3 bases; junction bases not matched to a gene: 13. The CDR3 is 17 amino acids. This CDR3 reads CASSPSPGLASYYEQYF. The CDR3 coding sequence is TGTGCCAGCAGCCCCTCACCGGGACTAGCCTCTTACTACGAGCAGTACTTC.

This sequence joins TRBV5-6 and TRBJ2-6; D possibly corresponds to TRBD1 (5 bases). V shed 4 bases and J shed 4 bases, with 9 bases lying between them. This CDR3 comprises 14 residues. Germline V lookup: CDR1 SGHDT, CDR2 YYEEEE. The CDR3 here is CASSQGTGANVLTF. Written as DNA, the CDR3 is TGTGCCAGCAGCCAGGGTACCGGGGCCAACGTCCTGACTTTC.

The rearrangement uses TRBV4-3 and TRBJ2-1; 10 bases agree with TRBD2. Germline CDR1 and CDR2: LGHNA and YSLEER. V lost 3 bases and J lost 7; bases outside the gene matches: 12. The CDR3 is 17 residues long. The CDR3 reads CASSQGNKRGGRNEQFF. CDR3 bases: TGCGCCAGCAGCCAGGGGAATAAGCGGGGGGGCCGGAATGAGCAGTTCTTC.

The V call is TRBV21-1, the J call TRBJ1-6. TRBV21-1 is labeled a pseudogene. The CDR3 length is 19 residues. As DNA, the CDR3 is TGTGCCAGCAGCAAAGCTAATTGGGGGGGAAGCTCCTATAATTCACCCCTCCACTTT. Its protein product is CASSKANWGGSSYNSPLHF.

The chain employs TRBV7-2 and TRBJ2-3, with TRBD2 identical over 7 bases. CDR1 is SGHTA and CDR2 is FQGNSA in the germline V gene. The CDR3 runs to 18 residues. The trim removed 5 bases at V and 0 bases at J, leaving 14 bases unmatched. The CDR3 coding sequence is TGTGCCAGCAGCCCCACCCGAACCCGGGGAGGGAGCACAGATACGCAGTATTTT. Translated, it gives CASSPTRTRGGSTDTQYF.

The chain joins TRBV6-5 to TRBJ1-1; D may be TRBD1 (5 bases). Germline CDR1 MNHEY, CDR2 SVGAGI. The CDR3 spans 13 residues. The ends were cut back, 6 bases at V and 6 bases at J, with 14 bases in the middle. The CDR3 spells CASRDGGLPEAFF. CDR3 sequence (DNA): TGTGCCAGCAGGGACGGGGGTTTACCTGAAGCTTTCTTT.

The genes are TRBV18 and TRBJ1-4, with 9 bases aligning to TRBD1. V trimming: 6 bases; J trimming: 6 bases; junction bases outside the gene matches: 5. This CDR3 spans 14 amino acids. The V gene's germline CDR1 is KGHSH and CDR2 LQKENI. The CDR3 loop reads CASSKTGGYEKLFF. The DNA of the CDR3 is TGTGCCAGCTCGAAGACAGGGGGATATGAAAAACTGTTTTTT.

CDR3 residues: CASSHGYRGLYGYTF. DNA of the CDR3: TGTGCCAGCAGCCACGGATACAGGGGATTATATGGCTACACCTTC. The chain combines TRBV3-1 (or the pseudogene TRBV3-2) with TRBJ1-2, with 7 bases matching TRBD1. CDR3 length: 15 residues. Germline CDR1 and CDR2: LGHDT and YNNKEL (reference sequence). J lost 5 bases, V lost 3 bases, and 9 bases had no gene match.

This clone was seen just once. This sequence joins TRBV3-1 (or the pseudogene TRBV3-2) and TRBJ1-1; TRBD1 agrees at 8 bases. The CDR3 has 15 residues. J lost 5 bases, V lost 0 bases, and 5 bases had no gene match. The germline gives CDR1 LGHDT, CDR2 YNNKEL (reference sequence). CDR3 residues: CASSQESRGRTEAFF. As DNA, the CDR3 is TGTGCCAGCAGCCAAGAGTCCAGGGGGCGAACTGAAGCTTTCTTT.

Notes on this clone: The identical CDR3 is also encoded by other nucleotide sequences in the sample. The gene calls are TRBV2 and TRBJ2-7, with TRBD1 matching over 11 bases. Germline V gene sequence: CDR1 SNHLY, CDR2 FYNNEI. The CDR3 has 14 residues. Losses at the gene ends were 6 bases for V and 1 base for J; bases not matched to a gene: 2. CDR3 coding DNA: TGTGCCAGCAGCGGGACAGGGGGGTCCTACGAGCAGTACTTC. Its translation: CASSGTGGSYEQYF.

V and J are TRBV5-1 and TRBJ2-1; no reliable D call. CDR1 and CDR2 from the germline V gene are SGHRS and YFSETQ. The CDR3 is made up of 15 amino acids. V was cut by 4 bases and J by 0 bases, with 11 bases left in between. As DNA, the CDR3 is TGCGCCAGCAGCCCTGCCCTTAGCTCCTACAATGAGCAGTTCTTC. Translating it yields CASSPALSSYNEQFF. The full variable domain, its missing parts supplied by reference TRBV5-1 and TRBJ2-1, is KAGVTQTPRYLIKTRGQQVTLSCSPISGHRSVSWYQQTPGQGLQFLFEYFSETQRNKGNFPGRFSGRQFSNSRSEMNVSTLELGDSALYLCASSPALSSYNEQFFGPGTRLTVL.

The chain links TRBV7-7 to TRBJ2-5, with 8 positions matching TRBD2. The CDR3 consists of 15 residues. The V segment lost 5 bases and the J segment 7 bases; nucleotides outside the gene matches: 12. Germline loops: CDR1 SSHAT, CDR2 FNYEAQ (reference sequence). The CDR3 protein is CASSPGVAGPPTQYF. The CDR3 DNA follows: TGTGCCAGCAGCCCCGGGGTAGCGGGGCCCCCGACCCAGTACTTC.

This clone was observed once. The chain joins TRBV4-1 to TRBJ2-1, with TRBD2 identical over 7 bases. This CDR3 comprises 16 residues. Germline V gene lookup returns CDR1 MGHRA and CDR2 YSYEKL. V lost 1 base to trimming and J lost 2 bases; unmatched junction nucleotides: 5. The CDR3 coding sequence is TGCGCCAGCAGCCAAGTCTCCGGGGGGACCTACAATGAGCAGTTCTTC. Amino acid sequence: CASSQVSGGTYNEQFF.

This clone was counted between two and nine times. This chain's CDR3 is CASSVSLGQPQHF. In DNA form, the CDR3 reads TGTGCCAGCAGTGTTTCTCTCGGTCAGCCCCAGCATTTT. This chain links TRBV2 with TRBJ1-5; D is undetermined. Trimming shortened V by 4 bases and J by 6 bases, and 10 bases separated the two germline ends. The CDR3 spans 13 residues. The V gene's germline CDR1 is SNHLY and CDR2 FYNNEI.

This chain connects TRBV18 to TRBJ1-1, with D possibly matching TRBD1 (5 bases). CDR3 length: 16 residues. With 3 bases removed from V and 0 bases from J, the gap between germline ends came to 14 bases. Germline V CDR1 and CDR2: KGHSH, LQKENI. The CDR3 nucleotides are TGTGCCAGCTCACCGGTGGGGGGAGCCATGAACACTGAAGCTTTCTTT. Its translation: CASSPVGGAMNTEAFF.

Concerning this clone itself: A read error may produce the germline difference seen at one junction end. The chain links TRBV3-1 (or the pseudogene TRBV3-2) to TRBJ1-2; no firm D call. CDR1 is LGHDT, CDR2 YNNKEL, per germline (reference sequence). CDR3 length: 12 residues. CDR3 nucleotides: TGTGCCAGCAGCCAAGGGCAACGGGTCCGGCACTTC. This encodes CASSQGQRVRHF.

A note on this clone: This same CDR3 is encoded by further DNA sequences in the sample. The V and J genes are TRBV6-5 and TRBJ1-3, with D possibly being TRBD1 (5 bases). The CDR3 has 14 amino acids. Germline V gene lookup returns CDR1 MNHEY and CDR2 SVGAGI. With 6 bases removed from V and 0 bases from J, the gap between germline ends came to 9 bases. This CDR3 is CASRGLSSGNTIYF. The CDR3, as DNA: TGTGCCAGCAGGGGGCTGAGCTCTGGAAACACCATATATTTT.

V gene TRBV20-1 combines with J gene TRBJ1-5, with D possibly being TRBD1 (6 bases). V dropped 3 bases and J dropped 0 bases, with 12 bases sitting between them. The CDR3 is made up of 15 amino acids. The germline CDR1 and CDR2 sequences are DFQATT and SNEGSKA (reference sequence). This CDR3 reads CSASRTAYSNQPQHF. CDR3 DNA: TGCAGTGCTAGTCGGACAGCGTATAGCAATCAGCCCCAGCATTTT.

The chain has TRBV6-2 or TRBV6-3 and TRBJ2-7; tentative D call: TRBD2 (5 bases). Trimming took 6 bases from V and 0 from J, leaving 9 bases between them. The CDR3 runs 13 residues. Looked up from germline, CDR1 is MNHEY and CDR2 is SVGEGT. The CDR3: CASSPGSSYEQYF. CDR3 sequence (DNA): TGTGCCAGCAGCCCGGGGAGCTCCTACGAGCAGTACTTC.

The rearrangement joins TRBV29-1 to TRBJ2-5; D is possibly TRBD2 (5 bases). Trimming pared 1 base from V and 4 bases from J, leaving 13 bases between. The CDR3 has 14 amino acids. CDR1 is SQVTM and CDR2 is ANQGSEA in the germline V gene. The CDR3 sequence: CSVEGVDEGETQYF. CDR3 DNA: TGCAGCGTTGAAGGCGTCGATGAGGGAGAGACCCAGTACTTC.

The V call is TRBV5-4, the J call TRBJ2-1; the match to TRBD2 covers 8 bases. The CDR3 loop spans 15 amino acids. CDR1 SGHNT and CDR2 YYREEE come from the germline V gene (reference sequence). Trimming cost V 4 bases and J 3 bases; bases outside gene matches: 6. CDR3 loop: CASSPGGAGYNEQFF. Here the CDR3 DNA reads TGTGCCAGCAGCCCCGGGGGGGCGGGCTACAATGAGCAGTTCTTC.

The chain has TRBV4-3 and TRBJ1-6; the D is unclear. Trimming cost V 0 bases and J 10 bases, with 13 bases left between them. The CDR3 sequence is 15 residues long. CDR1 LGHNA and CDR2 YSLEER come from the germline V gene. Here the CDR3 reads CASSQDSGLGSPLHF. The DNA for the CDR3 is TGCGCCAGCAGCCAAGATTCCGGACTGGGCTCACCCCTCCACTTT.

The chain links TRBV18 to TRBJ2-5; TRBD2 matches 10 bases. Germline loops: CDR1 KGHSH, CDR2 LQKENI. J lost 2 bases, V lost 3 bases, and 0 bases had no gene match. This CDR3 comprises 14 residues. CDR3: CASSPSGGQETQYF. Here the CDR3 DNA reads TGTGCCAGCTCACCTAGCGGGGGGCAAGAGACCCAGTACTTC.

The chain combines TRBV10-1 with TRBJ1-4, with no clear D. The CDR3 length is 15 residues. In germline, CDR1 is WNHNN, CDR2 SYGVQD (reference sequence). The ends were cut back, 2 bases at V and 4 bases at J, with 11 bases in the middle. The CDR3 loop is CASSERGQSNEKLFF. DNA for the CDR3: TGCGCCAGCAGTGAGCGAGGTCAGAGTAATGAAAAACTGTTTTTT.

The V call is TRBV5-1, the J call TRBJ2-1; D is possibly TRBD1 (7 bases). Per germline, CDR1 SGHRS and CDR2 YFSETQ. Trimming pared 4 bases from V and 9 bases from J, leaving 17 bases between. CDR3 length equals 14 residues. The CDR3 spells CASSLTPQGGEQFF. As DNA, the CDR3 is TGCGCCAGCAGCCTCACCCCCCAGGGGGGTGAGCAGTTCTTC.

V is TRBV7-2 and J is TRBJ2-5; TRBD1 might be the D (6 bases). This CDR3 contains 15 residues. CDR1 is SGHTA, CDR2 FQGNSA, per germline. Between the trimmed V and J ends, which lost 6 bases and 1 base, there was a span of 15 bases. The CDR3 is CASSFQTGSQETQYF. The CDR3 region has the DNA TGTGCCAGCAGTTTCCAGACAGGCAGCCAAGAGACCCAGTACTTC.